This TCR beta chain was captured by sequencing in a study of Ad26.COV2.S vaccination and SARS-CoV-2 variants. Study observations and caveats: Following vaccination, spike-specific CD8+ and CD4+ T cell responses reportedly exhibited substantial breadth.

The treatment denotes: about 20 received Ad26.COV2.S at low or high dose, single or two shots; 5 received placebo; per-sample allocation not given. Samples analyzed were those drawn on day 63 after the first vaccine or placebo injection. Based in Boston, the donor was an adult of 18-55 years. The germline V gene encodes CDR1 KGHSH and CDR2 LQKENI. V lost 5 bases to trimming and J lost 0 bases, with 12 bases between them. CDR3 length: 15 residues. A remark on this clone: What it recognizes is unknown.

Libraries were prepared by immunoSEQ multiplex PCR; TCRdb keeps only in-frame clonotypes and omits some of them. The data contain 350,000 to 450,000 clones, around 93% of them singletons. The TCR sequence derives from a person between 18 and 65 years old who received the Ad26.COV2.S COVID-19 vaccine or a placebo. The J gene is TRBJ2-3, the V gene TRBV18; D gene ambiguous. Sample: peripheral blood, taken in a trial of Ad26.COV2.S vaccine versus placebo. CDR3 nucleotide sequence: TGTGCCAGCTCAGCGGAGTGGATGAGCACAGATACGCAGTATTTT. It specifies CASSAEWMSTDTQYF.